This T cell receptor (beta chain) was captured in a study of graft-versus-host responses after intestinal transplantation. Trimming cost V 4 bases and J 4 bases, with 14 bases left between them. Germline V gene data show CDR1 as MGHRA and CDR2 as YSYEKL. The CDR3 runs 15 residues. Libraries were prepared by immunoSEQ multiplex PCR; TCRdb keeps only in-frame clonotypes and omits some of them. Of approximately 89,000 clones in the sample, 80% to 95% were seen once. This receptor was taken from a human patient who received an intestinal transplant, so some T cells may come from the graft donor. This material consisted of PBMCs, taken roughly 410 days after intestinal transplant. The J gene is TRBJ1-3, the V gene TRBV4-1; weak D call: TRBD1 (6 bases). CDR3 sequence: CASSRWGPMGNTIYF. In nucleotides, the CDR3 is TGCGCCAGCAGCCGGTGGGGGCCGATGGGAAACACCATATATTTT.